One TCR beta chain is described in this entry. In the authors' methods: Researchers report that nucleated cell counts were estimated from reference gene primer amplification. Here immunoSEQ multiplex PCR was the method, and the copy in TCRdb shows in-frame clones only, minus some. V and J calls and clone size are copied from that table; D and trimming were computed from the DNA. The top ten hold roughly 27% of the sample, which has roughly 75,000 clones, approximately 83% seen once. This entry belongs to a study of blood T cell repertoires in COVID-19. Whole-study context: Specimens from acute and convalescent COVID-19 originated in the United States, Italy and Spain. T cells, B-cell-depleted T cells, or PBMCs provided the cDNA or gDNA that served as material.

The CDR3 sequence is 14 residues long. Germline assignment: CDR1 MDHEN and CDR2 SYDVKM. Germline trimming cut 6 bases from V and 4 bases from J; bases unmatched to any gene: 8. This clonotype was sampled from a man aged 70 or older with acute or convalescent COVID-19. The sample taken for sequencing was peripheral blood. This chain links TRBV28 with TRBJ1-2, with 7 bases aligning to TRBD1. The CDR3 coding sequence is TGTGCCAGCAGCGATACCGGGACAGCCTATGGCTACACCTTC. Its translation: CASSDTGTAYGYTF.